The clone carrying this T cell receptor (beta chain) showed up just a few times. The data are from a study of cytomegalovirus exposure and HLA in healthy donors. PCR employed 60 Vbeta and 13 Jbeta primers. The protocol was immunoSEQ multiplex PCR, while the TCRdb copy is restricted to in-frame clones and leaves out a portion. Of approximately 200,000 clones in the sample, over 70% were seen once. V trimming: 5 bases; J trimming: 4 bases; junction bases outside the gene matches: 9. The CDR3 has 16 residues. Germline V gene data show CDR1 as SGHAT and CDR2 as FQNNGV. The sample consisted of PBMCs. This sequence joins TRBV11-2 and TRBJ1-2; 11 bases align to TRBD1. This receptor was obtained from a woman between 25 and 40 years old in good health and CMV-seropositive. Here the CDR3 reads CASSLGTGGSSYGYTF. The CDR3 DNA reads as TGTGCCAGCAGCCTCGGGACAGGGGGGTCTAGCTATGGCTACACCTTC.